Presented here are 8 T cell receptor beta chains from one specimen sequenced in a study of regulatory T cells in long-lasting Graves disease. Time point specified: newly diagnosed GD, antithyroid drugs for less than 3 months. PBMCs provided the RNA from which the TCR library was made. Investigators prepared the TCR beta libraries by applying iRepertoire HTBI primers and Arm-PCR of CDR3 regions. One entry per CDR3 protein, called by TCRdb with MiXCR from the multiplex PCR reads. Altogether around 450,000 distinct CDR3 sequences are present, more than 12% being singletons, with the ten largest covering 16%. The data were also submitted as part of a second study, on T cells in Graves' hyperthyroidism and ophthalmopathy.

The sequencing here drew on peripheral blood mononuclear cells (PBMCs), taken at new diagnosis, from a patient treated with antithyroid drugs. These receptors were taken from a woman in her twenties or thirties with Graves disease.

This sequence joins TRBV4-1 and TRBJ2-7, with TRBD1 identical over 7 bases. The CDR3 totals 13 residues. Germline-derived CDR1 and CDR2 are MGHRA and YSYEKL. Losses at the gene ends were 1 base for V and 12 bases for J; bases not matched to a gene: 9. CDR3 bases: TGCGCCAGCAGCCAAGGACAGGGTGATCTGCGGTACTTC. Its translation is CASSQGQGDLRYF.

This clonotype appeared a single time. V and J are TRBV7-9 and TRBJ2-4, with a tentative D call TRBD1 (6 bases). CDR3 length: 16 residues. V dropped 5 bases and J dropped 2 bases, with 16 bases sitting between them. CDR1 is SEHNR and CDR2 is FQNEAQ in the germline V gene (reference sequence). CDR3 sequence (DNA): TGTGCCAGCAGCCCCCCCCGGGACACGTCCAAAAACATTCAGTACTTC. This translates into CASSPPRDTSKNIQYF.

The sample holds many counts of this clonotype. The V and J genes are TRBV6-5 and TRBJ1-2; 11 bases match TRBD1. From germline, CDR1 is MNHEY and CDR2 SVGAGI. The CDR3 is made up of 17 amino acids. V lost 4 bases, J lost 1 base, and 8 bases stayed unmatched. CDR3 sequence (DNA): TGTGCCAGCAGTTCCCTCGGGACAGGGGGGCTTAACTATGGCTACACCTTC. Protein sequence: CASSSLGTGGLNYGYTF.

In its sample, this clonotype was seen a few times. The chain employs TRBV6-1 and TRBJ2-3, with 7 bases identical to TRBD2. Germline CDR1 is MNHNS and CDR2 is SASEGT. J lost 4 bases, V lost 6 bases, and 16 bases had no gene match. The CDR3 is 17 amino acids. The CDR3 region is CASSDPGGGRAADTQYF. Here the CDR3 DNA reads TGTGCCAGCAGCGATCCTGGGGGGGGGAGGGCGGCAGATACGCAGTATTTT.

On this clonotype itself: This could be a read error, since a much larger clone is one nucleotide away. The chain joins TRBV6-2 or TRBV6-3 to TRBJ1-1; TRBD1 matches at 7 bases. Germline V CDR1 and CDR2: MNHEY, SVGEGT. CDR3 length: 14 amino acids. CDR3 loop: CDSSYSGTDDEAFF. CDR3 sequence (DNA): TGTGACAGCAGTTACTCGGGGACAGATGATGAAGCTTTCTTT.

J is TRBJ2-5 and V is TRBV25-1; D remains unclear. Trimming removed 0 bases from V and 2 bases from J, with 7 bases in between. The CDR3 is 14 amino acids. Germline-derived CDR1 and CDR2 are MGHDK and SYGVNS. The CDR3 is CASSEYGVQETQYF. The CDR3 nucleotides read TGTGCCAGCAGTGAATATGGGGTTCAAGAGACCCAGTACTTC.

This clonotype was recorded many times. This sequence joins TRBV18 and TRBJ2-2; perhaps TRBD2 as D (6 bases). V was trimmed by 0 bases and J by 6 bases, leaving 11 bases between them. Germline CDR1 and CDR2: KGHSH and LQKENI. The CDR3 loop spans 15 amino acids. CDR3 in amino acids: CASSPPTSVAGELFF. CDR3 nucleotide sequence: TGTGCCAGCTCACCACCGACTAGTGTCGCCGGGGAGCTGTTTTTT.

The CDR3 reads CASSLGLELGTGRNTEAFF. Here the CDR3 DNA reads TGTGCCAGCAGCTTAGGCCTGGAGCTAGGGACGGGAAGGAATACTGAAGCTTTCTTT. The V call is TRBV11-2, the J call TRBJ1-1, with a weak D call TRBD1 (5 bases). V lost 1 base and J lost 5, with 26 bases in between. The CDR3 has 19 amino acids. Germline-derived CDR1 and CDR2 are SGHAT and FQNNGV. Variable domain in full (rest from reference TRBV11-2 and TRBJ1-1): EAGVAQSPRYKIIEKRQSVAFWCNPISGHATLYWYQQILGQGPKLLIQFQNNGVVDDSQLPKDRFSAERLKGVDSTLKIQPAKLEDSAVYLCASSLGLELGTGRNTEAFFGQGTRLTVV.